This record covers a single TCR beta chain. Antigen: not known. The data stem from a study of cytomegalovirus exposure and HLA in healthy donors. Findings of the study overall: CMV serostatus was the only immune exposure information that was available.

60 Vbeta and 13 Jbeta primers were used in PCR. Clones were sequenced by immunoSEQ multiplex PCR, and TCRdb holds only the in-frame ones, with some missing. The data show more than 60,000 clones, roughly 72% seen once. Germline V gene lookup returns CDR1 SGHDT and CDR2 YYEEEE. Trimming left V 0 bases short and J 8 bases short, with 8 bases between. CDR3 length: 13 residues. The J gene is TRBJ1-4, the V gene TRBV5-6, with D hard to call. The clonotype originates from a middle-aged man in good health and CMV-seropositive. The sample consisted of PBMCs. CDR3: CASSLGEAEKLFF. The CDR3 DNA reads as TGTGCCAGCAGCTTGGGGGAGGCGGAAAAACTGTTTTTT.